The clone carrying this TCR beta chain occurred many times. What it binds is unknown. The sample belongs to a study of response to subunit inactivated influenza vaccine. Study outcomes and limitations: After each seasonal influenza vaccination, few new T cells are recruited, the authors suggested.

TCRdb reanalysed the RT-PCR reads using MiXCR and keeps one entry per CDR3 protein. The profile covers around 570,000 distinct CDR3 sequences, with 6% to 9% appearing a single time and 10% to 15% taken by the ten largest. V dropped 6 bases and J dropped 5 bases, with 13 bases sitting between them. The CDR3 spans 14 residues. This clonotype originated in a man aged 50-75 years who received an inactivated influenza vaccine. The starting material was PBMCs from blood, obtained roughly 24 months after vaccination. The chain employs TRBV12-3 or TRBV12-4 and TRBJ2-2; no reliable D call. CDR3 nucleotide sequence: TGTGCCAGCAGAGAATCGTCGGGTACCGGGGAGCTGTTTTTT. Its translation: CASRESSGTGELFF.